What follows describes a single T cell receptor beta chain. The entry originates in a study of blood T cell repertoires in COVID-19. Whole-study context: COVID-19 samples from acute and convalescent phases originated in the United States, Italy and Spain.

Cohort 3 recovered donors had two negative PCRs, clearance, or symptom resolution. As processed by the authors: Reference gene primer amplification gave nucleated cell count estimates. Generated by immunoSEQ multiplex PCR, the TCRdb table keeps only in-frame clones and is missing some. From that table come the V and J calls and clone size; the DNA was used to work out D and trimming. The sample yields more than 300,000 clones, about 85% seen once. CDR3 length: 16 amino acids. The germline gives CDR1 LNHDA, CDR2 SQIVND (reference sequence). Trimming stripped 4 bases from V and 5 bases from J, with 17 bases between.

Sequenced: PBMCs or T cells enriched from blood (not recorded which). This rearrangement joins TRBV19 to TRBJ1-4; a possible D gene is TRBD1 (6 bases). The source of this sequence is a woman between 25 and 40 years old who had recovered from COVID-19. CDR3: CASSRSQGLTNEKLFF. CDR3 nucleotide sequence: TGTGCCAGTAGTAGGTCACAGGGCCTCACCAATGAAAAACTGTTTTTT.